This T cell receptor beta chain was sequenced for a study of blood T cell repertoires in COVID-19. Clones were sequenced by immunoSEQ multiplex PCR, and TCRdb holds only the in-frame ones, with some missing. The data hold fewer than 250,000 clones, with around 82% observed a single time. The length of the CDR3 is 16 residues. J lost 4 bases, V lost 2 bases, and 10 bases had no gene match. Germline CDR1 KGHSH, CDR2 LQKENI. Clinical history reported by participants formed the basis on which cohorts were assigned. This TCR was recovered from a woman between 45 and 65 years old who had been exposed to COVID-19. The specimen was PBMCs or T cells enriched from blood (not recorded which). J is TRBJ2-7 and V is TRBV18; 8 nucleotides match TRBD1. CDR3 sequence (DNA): TGTGCCAGCTCACCAGAGCTCGGACAGGGTGCATACGAGCAGTACTTC. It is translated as CASSPELGQGAYEQYF.